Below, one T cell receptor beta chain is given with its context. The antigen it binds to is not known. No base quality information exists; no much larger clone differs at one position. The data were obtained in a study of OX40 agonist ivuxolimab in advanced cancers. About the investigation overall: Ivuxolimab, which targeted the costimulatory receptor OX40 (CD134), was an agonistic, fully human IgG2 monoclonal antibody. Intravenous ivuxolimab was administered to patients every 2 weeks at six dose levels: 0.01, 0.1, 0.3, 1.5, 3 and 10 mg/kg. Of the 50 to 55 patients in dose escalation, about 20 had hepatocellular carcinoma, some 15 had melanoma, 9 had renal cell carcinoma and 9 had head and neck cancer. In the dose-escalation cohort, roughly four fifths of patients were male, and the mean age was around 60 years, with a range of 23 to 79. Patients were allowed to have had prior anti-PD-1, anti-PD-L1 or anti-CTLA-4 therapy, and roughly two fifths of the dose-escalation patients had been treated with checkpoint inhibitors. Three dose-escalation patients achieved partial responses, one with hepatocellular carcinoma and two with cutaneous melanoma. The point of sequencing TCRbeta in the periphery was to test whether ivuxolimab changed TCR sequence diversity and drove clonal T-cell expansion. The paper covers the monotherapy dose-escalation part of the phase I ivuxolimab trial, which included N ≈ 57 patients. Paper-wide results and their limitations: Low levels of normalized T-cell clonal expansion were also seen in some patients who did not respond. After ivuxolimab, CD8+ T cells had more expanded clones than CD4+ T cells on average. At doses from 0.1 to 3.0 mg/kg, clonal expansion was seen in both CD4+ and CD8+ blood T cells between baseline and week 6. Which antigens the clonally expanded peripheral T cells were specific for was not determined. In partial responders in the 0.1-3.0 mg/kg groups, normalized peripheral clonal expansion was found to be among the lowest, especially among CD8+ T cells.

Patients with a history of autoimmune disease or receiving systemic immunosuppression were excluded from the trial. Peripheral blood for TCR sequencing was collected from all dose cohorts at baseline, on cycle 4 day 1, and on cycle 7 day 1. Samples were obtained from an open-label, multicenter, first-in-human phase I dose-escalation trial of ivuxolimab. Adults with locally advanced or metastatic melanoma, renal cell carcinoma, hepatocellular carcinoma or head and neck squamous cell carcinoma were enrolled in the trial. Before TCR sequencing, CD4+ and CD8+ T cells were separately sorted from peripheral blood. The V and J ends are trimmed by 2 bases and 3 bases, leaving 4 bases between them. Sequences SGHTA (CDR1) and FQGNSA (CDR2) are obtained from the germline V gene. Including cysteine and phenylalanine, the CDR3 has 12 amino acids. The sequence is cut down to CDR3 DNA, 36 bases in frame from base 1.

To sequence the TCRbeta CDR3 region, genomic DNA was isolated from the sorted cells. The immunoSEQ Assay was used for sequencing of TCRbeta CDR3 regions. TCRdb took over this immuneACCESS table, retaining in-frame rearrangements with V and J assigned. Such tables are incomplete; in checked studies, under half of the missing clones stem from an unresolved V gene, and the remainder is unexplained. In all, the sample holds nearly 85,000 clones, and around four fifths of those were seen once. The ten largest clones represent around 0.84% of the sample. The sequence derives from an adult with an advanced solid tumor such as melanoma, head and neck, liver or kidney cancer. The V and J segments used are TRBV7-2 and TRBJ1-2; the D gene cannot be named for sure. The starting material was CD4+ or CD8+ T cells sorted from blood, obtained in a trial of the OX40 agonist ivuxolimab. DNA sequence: TGTGCCAGCAGCTTATCTTACTATGGCTACACCTTC. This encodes CASSLSYYGYTF.